A selection of T cell receptor beta chains follows, all from one sample in a study of T cell changes during pregnancy in multiple sclerosis. TCRdb keeps only in-frame clones here, not all; method: immunoSEQ multiplex PCR. This table has tens of thousands of clones, 90% appearing once. The sample consisted of peripheral blood, taken in the third trimester of pregnancy. The receptors stem from a female donor in good health, enrolled as a control in a pregnancy study. The CDR3 runs from the conserved cysteine through the conserved F or W. Each record gives: V gene, J gene, clone size, D gene, CDR3 DNA, CDR3 protein. A D gene is named only where the DNA matches it firmly. For some rows the clone size is stated as once, few or many, or as a class when expanded; others skip it.

TRBV7-9	TRBJ2-1	-	-	TGTGCCAGCAGTTCACTCCACCGGGGGAGCTCCTACAATGAGCAGTTCTTC	CASSSLHRGSSYNEQFF
TRBV6-5	TRBJ2-1	-	TRBD2	TGTGCCAGCAGCCTGAGCGGGGGGGCATCTGAGCAGTTCTTC	CASSLSGGASEQFF
TRBV5-1	TRBJ1-2	-	TRBD1	TGCGCCAGCAGCTCAGGGACAGGGGACCGCCATGGCTACACCTTC	CASSSGTGDRHGYTF
TRBV6-1	TRBJ1-5	once	-	TGTGCCAGCAGTGACCCCGGGGGGCCCAGCAATCAGCCCCAGCATTTT	CASSDPGGPSNQPQHF
TRBV4-3	TRBJ2-1	few	-	TGCGCCAGCAGCCCCCGGGGGGAGGGGGATTACAATGAGCAGTTCTTC	CASSPRGEGDYNEQFF
TRBV29-1	TRBJ1-2	-	-	TGCAGCGTTGAGACACTATGGGGGGAGCATGGCTACACCTTC	CSVETLWGEHGYTF
TRBV7-3	TRBJ2-6	-	-	TGTGCCAGCAGCTTAGCACCTACCCCTTCTGGGGCCAACGTCCTGACTTTC	CASSLAPTPSGANVLTF
TRBV2	TRBJ2-3	-	TRBD2	TGTGCCAGCCCTAGCGGGAGGGGAGATACGCAGTATTTT	CASPSGRGDTQYF
TRBV10-2	TRBJ2-3	-	TRBD2	TGCGCCAGCAGTGCGGCGGGGGGCACAGATACGCAGTATTTT	CASSAAGGTDTQYF
TRBV28	TRBJ2-3	-	-	TGTGCCAGCAGTTCGGGGGCGGGAGCGGTGGATACGCAGTATTTT	CASSSGAGAVDTQYF
TRBV27	TRBJ2-7	few	TRBD2	TGTGCCAGCAGTAATCAAGCGGGGGGCCTGGACGAGCAGTACTTC	CASSNQAGGLDEQYF
TRBV27	TRBJ1-1	-	TRBD1	TGTGCCAGCAGTTCCGCGATCAGAGCCGGGACAGGGGGCAGAGCAAACACTGAAGCTTTCTTT	CASSSAIRAGTGGRANTEAFF
TRBV28	TRBJ1-2	-	TRBD1	TGTGCCAGCAGTGGACGGACAGGACTTAGGGACTATGGCTACACCTTC	CASSGRTGLRDYGYTF